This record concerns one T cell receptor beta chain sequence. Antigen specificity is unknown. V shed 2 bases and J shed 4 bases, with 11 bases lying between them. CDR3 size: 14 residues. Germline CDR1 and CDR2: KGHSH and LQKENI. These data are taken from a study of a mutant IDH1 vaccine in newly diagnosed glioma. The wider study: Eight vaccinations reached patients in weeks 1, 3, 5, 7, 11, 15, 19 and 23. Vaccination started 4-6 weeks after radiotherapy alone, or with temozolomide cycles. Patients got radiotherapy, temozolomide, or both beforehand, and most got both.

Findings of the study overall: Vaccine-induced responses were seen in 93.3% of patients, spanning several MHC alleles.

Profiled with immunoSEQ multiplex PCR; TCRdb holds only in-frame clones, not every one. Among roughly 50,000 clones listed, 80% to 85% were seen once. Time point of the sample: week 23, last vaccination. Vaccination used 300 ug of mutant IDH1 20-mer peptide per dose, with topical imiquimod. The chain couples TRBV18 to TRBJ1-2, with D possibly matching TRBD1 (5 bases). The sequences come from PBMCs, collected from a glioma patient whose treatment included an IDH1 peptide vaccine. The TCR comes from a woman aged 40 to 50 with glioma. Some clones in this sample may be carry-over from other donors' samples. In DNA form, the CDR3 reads TGTGCCAGCTCACCAGGGGCAGGGAGCTATGGCTACACCTTC. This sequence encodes CASSPGAGSYGYTF. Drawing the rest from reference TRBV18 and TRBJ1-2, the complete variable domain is NAGVMQNPRHLVRRRGQEARLRCSPMKGHSHVYWYRQLPEEGLKFMVYLQKENIIDESGMPKERFSAEFPKEGPSILRIQQVVRGDSAAYFCASSPGAGSYGYTFGSGTRLTVV.